These T cell receptor beta chains were read from a single sample in a study of control samples from healthy donors and cancer patients. Only in-frame clones appear in the TCRdb table, and some are missing; sequencing was by immunoSEQ multiplex PCR. The sample lists around 140,000 clones, approximately 91% occurring once. Sequenced input: blood. Receptors were obtained from a man aged 25-40 years in good health. Both conserved end residues are part of each CDR3. D genes are given only for firm matches. Some rows mark clone size as missing; the rest say once, few, many or name a class of expanded clone.

j_call: TRBJ2-5; v_call: TRBV9; clone_size: NA; d_call: NA; cdr3_aa: CASSVGPSGGTQYF; cdr3_nt: TGTGCCAGCAGCGTAGGTCCCTCTGGGGGGACCCAGTACTTC
j_call: TRBJ1-4; v_call: TRBV14; clone_size: NA; d_call: NA; cdr3_aa: CASSAYSEKLFF; cdr3_nt: TGTGCCAGCAGCGCATACAGCGAAAAACTGTTTTTT
j_call: TRBJ2-2; v_call: TRBV7-6; clone_size: NA; d_call: NA; cdr3_aa: CASSFKGGTGELFF; cdr3_nt: TGTGCCAGCAGCTTTAAAGGGGGCACCGGGGAGCTGTTTTTT
j_call: TRBJ1-1; v_call: TRBV9; clone_size: few; d_call: NA; cdr3_aa: CASSPSLGVKNTEAFF; cdr3_nt: TGTGCCAGCAGCCCTTCTTTGGGGGTGAAGAACACTGAAGCTTTCTTT
j_call: TRBJ1-3; v_call: TRBV5-6; clone_size: NA; d_call: NA; cdr3_aa: CASSLIATLGIGNTIYF; cdr3_nt: TGTGCCAGCAGCTTGATTGCCACCTTGGGGATTGGAAACACCATATATTTT
j_call: TRBJ1-5; v_call: TRBV6-6; clone_size: NA; d_call: TRBD1; cdr3_aa: CATKRQGVNQPQHF; cdr3_nt: TGTGCCACCAAACGACAGGGGGTCAATCAGCCCCAGCATTTT
j_call: TRBJ1-1; v_call: TRBV6-4; clone_size: NA; d_call: NA; cdr3_aa: CASSFKLNTEAFF; cdr3_nt: TGTGCCAGCAGTTTTAAATTGAACACTGAAGCTTTCTTT
j_call: TRBJ1-6; v_call: TRBV6-1; clone_size: NA; d_call: NA; cdr3_aa: CASSEPPSPLHF; cdr3_nt: TGTGCCAGCAGTGAACCCCCCTCACCCCTCCACTTT
j_call: TRBJ1-5; v_call: TRBV6-5; clone_size: NA; d_call: NA; cdr3_aa: CASSYIQGSNQPQHF; cdr3_nt: TGTGCCAGCAGTTACATTCAGGGGAGCAATCAGCCCCAGCATTTT
j_call: TRBJ2-3; v_call: TRBV5-1; clone_size: few; d_call: TRBD2; cdr3_aa: CASRVAGPRDTQYF; cdr3_nt: TGCGCCAGCAGGGTAGCGGGGCCGCGGGATACGCAGTATTTT
j_call: TRBJ1-6; v_call: TRBV7-9; clone_size: NA; d_call: NA; cdr3_aa: CASQDPPYNSPLHF; cdr3_nt: TGTGCCAGCCAGGACCCCCCCTATAATTCACCCCTCCACTTT
j_call: TRBJ2-2; v_call: TRBV2; clone_size: NA; d_call: TRBD2; cdr3_aa: CASSDARQRGGTGELFF; cdr3_nt: TGTGCCAGCAGTGACGCGCGACAGCGGGGGGGGACCGGGGAGCTGTTTTTT
j_call: TRBJ2-3; v_call: TRBV19; clone_size: NA; d_call: NA; cdr3_aa: CASNGGTDTQYF; cdr3_nt: TGTGCCAGTAATGGGGGCACAGATACGCAGTATTTT
j_call: TRBJ1-1; v_call: TRBV7-9; clone_size: NA; d_call: NA; cdr3_aa: CASSPWAGIVDTEAFF; cdr3_nt: TGTGCCAGCAGCCCATGGGCAGGGATTGTCGACACTGAAGCTTTCTTT
j_call: TRBJ2-2; v_call: TRBV4-2; clone_size: NA; d_call: NA; cdr3_aa: CASSQDRTQANTGELFF; cdr3_nt: TGTGCCAGCAGCCAAGACCGGACCCAAGCGAACACCGGGGAGCTGTTTTTT
j_call: TRBJ1-5; v_call: TRBV11-2; clone_size: NA; d_call: NA; cdr3_aa: CASSSGGRGNQPQHF; cdr3_nt: TGTGCCAGCAGCTCAGGTGGCAGGGGAAATCAGCCCCAGCATTTT
j_call: TRBJ2-1; v_call: TRBV9; clone_size: NA; d_call: TRBD1; cdr3_aa: CASSVWDRPYNEQFF; cdr3_nt: TGTGCCAGCAGCGTATGGGACAGACCTTACAATGAGCAGTTCTTC
j_call: TRBJ1-6; v_call: TRBV2; clone_size: NA; d_call: NA; cdr3_aa: CASTEGWGLVFPLHF; cdr3_nt: TGTGCCAGCACCGAGGGGTGGGGGCTAGTTTTTCCCCTCCACTTT
j_call: TRBJ2-7; v_call: TRBV7-3; clone_size: NA; d_call: NA; cdr3_aa: CASSLWQVGPYEQYF; cdr3_nt: TGTGCCAGCAGCTTATGGCAGGTTGGCCCCTACGAGCAGTACTTC
j_call: TRBJ2-5; v_call: TRBV5-8; clone_size: NA; d_call: NA; cdr3_aa: CASSFIQGQETQYF; cdr3_nt: TGTGCCAGCAGCTTTATCCAGGGACAAGAGACCCAGTACTTC
j_call: TRBJ2-2; v_call: TRBV5-1; clone_size: NA; d_call: NA; cdr3_aa: CASSLVGAGGELFF; cdr3_nt: TGCGCCAGCAGCTTGGTGGGGGCTGGCGGGGAGCTGTTTTTT
j_call: TRBJ1-6; v_call: TRBV5-1; clone_size: NA; d_call: NA; cdr3_aa: CASSLALGVGNSPLHF; cdr3_nt: TGCGCCAGCAGCTTGGCCTTAGGGGTAGGGAATTCACCCCTCCACTTT
j_call: TRBJ1-4; v_call: TRBV30; clone_size: NA; d_call: TRBD1; cdr3_aa: CAWSVQGEKLFF; cdr3_nt: TGTGCCTGGAGTGTACAGGGGGAAAAACTGTTTTTT
j_call: TRBJ1-2; v_call: TRBV6-5; clone_size: NA; d_call: TRBD1; cdr3_aa: CASSTGQGAIYGYTF; cdr3_nt: TGTGCCAGCAGTACCGGACAGGGGGCCATCTATGGCTACACCTTC
j_call: TRBJ1-3; v_call: TRBV21-1; clone_size: NA; d_call: NA; cdr3_aa: CASSKVGGNTIYF; cdr3_nt: TGTGCCAGCAGCAAAGTAGGAGGAAACACCATATATTTT
j_call: TRBJ2-3; v_call: TRBV3-1/TRBV3-2; clone_size: few; d_call: NA; cdr3_aa: CASSQDVRGSTDTQYF; cdr3_nt: TGTGCCAGCAGCCAAGATGTGCGGGGCAGCACAGATACGCAGTATTTT
j_call: TRBJ2-7; v_call: TRBV7-3; clone_size: NA; d_call: TRBD2; cdr3_aa: CASSLGTSGGDYYEQYF; cdr3_nt: TGTGCCAGCAGCCTCGGGACTAGCGGGGGGGACTACTACGAGCAGTACTTC
j_call: TRBJ2-7; v_call: TRBV2; clone_size: NA; d_call: NA; cdr3_aa: CASREGEQYF; cdr3_nt: TGTGCCAGCAGGGAAGGCGAGCAGTACTTC
j_call: TRBJ1-5; v_call: TRBV27; clone_size: NA; d_call: NA; cdr3_aa: CASSLGVGQPQHF; cdr3_nt: TGTGCCAGCAGTTTGGGGGTGGGTCAGCCCCAGCATTTT
j_call: TRBJ2-1; v_call: TRBV6-6; clone_size: NA; d_call: TRBD2; cdr3_aa: CASSRVTLAGKYNEQFF; cdr3_nt: TGTGCCAGCAGTCGGGTTACCCTAGCGGGGAAGTACAATGAGCAGTTCTTC
j_call: TRBJ2-7; v_call: TRBV10-3; clone_size: NA; d_call: TRBD1; cdr3_aa: CAISEGRGKYEQYF; cdr3_nt: TGTGCCATCAGTGAAGGCAGGGGGAAATACGAGCAGTACTTC
j_call: TRBJ2-2; v_call: TRBV7-3; clone_size: NA; d_call: NA; cdr3_aa: CASSLKGQGGSTGELFF; cdr3_nt: TGTGCCAGCAGCTTAAAGGGGCAGGGTGGATCCACCGGGGAGCTGTTTTTT
j_call: TRBJ2-7; v_call: TRBV7-6; clone_size: NA; d_call: TRBD1; cdr3_aa: CASSRDRGYEQYF; cdr3_nt: TGTGCCAGCAGCAGGGACAGGGGCTACGAGCAGTACTTC
j_call: TRBJ1-2; v_call: TRBV19; clone_size: NA; d_call: TRBD1; cdr3_aa: CASSIMKGALDYGYTF; cdr3_nt: TGTGCCAGTAGTATAATGAAGGGGGCTTTGGACTATGGCTACACCTTC
j_call: TRBJ2-7; v_call: TRBV7-9; clone_size: once; d_call: NA; cdr3_aa: CASSSRDSYEQYF; cdr3_nt: TGTGCCAGCAGCTCCAGGGATTCCTACGAGCAGTACTTC
j_call: TRBJ1-1; v_call: TRBV11-2; clone_size: NA; d_call: NA; cdr3_aa: CASSLVPYGANTEAFF; cdr3_nt: TGTGCCAGCAGCTTAGTTCCTTACGGCGCGAACACTGAAGCTTTCTTT
j_call: TRBJ1-2; v_call: TRBV28; clone_size: NA; d_call: TRBD1; cdr3_aa: CASSFRKGAYGYTF; cdr3_nt: TGTGCCAGCAGTTTTCGGAAGGGGGCATATGGCTACACCTTC
j_call: TRBJ1-2; v_call: TRBV23-1; clone_size: NA; d_call: TRBD1; cdr3_aa: CASSSPLTGGNYGYTF; cdr3_nt: TGCGCCAGCAGTAGCCCGTTAACAGGGGGAAACTATGGCTACACCTTC
j_call: TRBJ2-3; v_call: TRBV5-6; clone_size: NA; d_call: NA; cdr3_aa: CASSYSGAGVSQYF; cdr3_nt: TGTGCCAGCAGCTACTCCGGGGCCGGGGTATCGCAGTATTTT
j_call: TRBJ2-5; v_call: TRBV29-1; clone_size: NA; d_call: NA; cdr3_aa: CSVGVGGGGETQYF; cdr3_nt: TGCAGCGTTGGGGTTGGGGGAGGGGGAGAGACCCAGTACTTC
j_call: TRBJ2-7; v_call: TRBV19; clone_size: NA; d_call: NA; cdr3_aa: CASSQTRRTYEQYF; cdr3_nt: TGTGCCAGTAGCCAGACTAGGAGGACCTACGAGCAGTACTTC
j_call: TRBJ1-1; v_call: TRBV10-1; clone_size: NA; d_call: NA; cdr3_aa: CASSKTPAGTEAFF; cdr3_nt: TGCGCCAGCAGTAAGACACCGGCGGGCACTGAAGCTTTCTTT
j_call: TRBJ1-1; v_call: TRBV5-4; clone_size: NA; d_call: NA; cdr3_aa: CASSLNAGGSSMNTEAFF; cdr3_nt: TGTGCCAGCAGCTTGAATGCAGGTGGCTCTTCGATGAACACTGAAGCTTTCTTT
j_call: TRBJ2-7; v_call: TRBV5-4; clone_size: few; d_call: NA; cdr3_aa: CASSSGTATSYEQYF; cdr3_nt: TGTGCCAGCAGCTCAGGTACCGCAACGTCCTACGAGCAGTACTTC
j_call: TRBJ1-1; v_call: TRBV7-9; clone_size: NA; d_call: TRBD1; cdr3_aa: CASSLTGGREAFF; cdr3_nt: TGTGCCAGCAGCTTAACAGGGGGTCGGGAAGCTTTCTTT
j_call: TRBJ2-7; v_call: TRBV5-4; clone_size: once; d_call: NA; cdr3_aa: CASSPAGNSYEQYF; cdr3_nt: TGTGCCAGCAGCCCCGCCGGGAATTCTTACGAGCAGTACTTC
j_call: TRBJ1-2; v_call: TRBV2; clone_size: NA; d_call: NA; cdr3_aa: CASSEMEQVLDGYTF; cdr3_nt: TGTGCCAGCAGTGAAATGGAACAGGTCCTAGATGGCTACACCTTC
j_call: TRBJ2-1; v_call: TRBV30; clone_size: NA; d_call: TRBD1; cdr3_aa: CAWSVAGTGAFHEQFF; cdr3_nt: TGTGCCTGGAGTGTTGCCGGGACAGGGGCATTCCATGAGCAGTTCTTC
j_call: TRBJ2-5; v_call: TRBV12-5; clone_size: few; d_call: NA; cdr3_aa: CASGLVTETQYF; cdr3_nt: TGTGCTAGTGGTTTGGTAACGGAGACCCAGTACTTC
j_call: TRBJ2-3; v_call: TRBV7-2; clone_size: NA; d_call: TRBD2; cdr3_aa: CASSFGLAGGDTQYF; cdr3_nt: TGTGCCAGCAGCTTTGGCCTAGCGGGGGGAGATACGCAGTATTTT
j_call: TRBJ1-2; v_call: TRBV28; clone_size: NA; d_call: NA; cdr3_aa: CAWSGINYGYTF; cdr3_nt: TGTGCCTGGAGCGGGATTAACTATGGCTACACCTTC
j_call: TRBJ1-6; v_call: TRBV28; clone_size: NA; d_call: NA; cdr3_aa: CASSPNDLGRTPLHF; cdr3_nt: TGTGCCAGCAGTCCTAACGACCTAGGGAGGACACCCCTCCACTTT